A selection of T cell receptor beta chains follows, all from one sample in a study of T cells after yellow fever vaccination. MiXCR, applied by TCRdb to the 5' RACE reads, yields one record per CDR3 protein. This sample has some 350,000 distinct CDR3 sequences; roughly 12% occur once, and the top ten carry 18%. The sample was PBMCs, taken on the day of the first yellow fever vaccination. Every receptor here comes from a man aged 18 to 30 who received the YFV17D yellow fever vaccine. Each CDR3 is given with its conserved first and last residue. D genes are given only for firm matches. Size is omitted from some rows. Given values are once, few, many or a class for expanded clones.

d_gene: TRBD2; j_gene: TRBJ2-3; v_gene: TRBV3-1; abundance: once; CDR3aa: CASSLAFSGGAYTDTQYF; CDR3nt: TGTGCCAGCAGCCTTGCCTTTAGCGGGGGGGCCTACACAGATACGCAGTATTTT
d_gene: NA; j_gene: TRBJ2-3; v_gene: TRBV11-2; abundance: NA; CDR3aa: CASSLERRESTDTQYF; CDR3nt: TGTGCCAGCAGCTTAGAACGCAGGGAGAGCACAGATACGCAGTATTTT
d_gene: NA; j_gene: TRBJ1-1; v_gene: TRBV27; abundance: NA; CDR3aa: CASSPVLLNTEAFF; CDR3nt: TGTGCCAGCAGTCCAGTCCTCCTGAACACTGAAGCTTTCTTT
d_gene: NA; j_gene: TRBJ2-1; v_gene: TRBV7-7; abundance: NA; CDR3aa: CASSPSLSSYNEQFF; CDR3nt: TGTGCTAGCAGCCCTAGTTTGAGCTCCTACAATGAGCAGTTCTTC
d_gene: TRBD2; j_gene: TRBJ2-6; v_gene: TRBV4-3; abundance: few; CDR3aa: CASSQVLFGGGGANVLTF; CDR3nt: TGCGCCAGCAGCCAAGTGTTGTTCGGGGGGGGTGGGGCCAACGTCCTGACTTTC
d_gene: NA; j_gene: TRBJ1-1; v_gene: TRBV3-1; abundance: few; CDR3aa: CASSQGFGVNTEAFF; CDR3nt: TGTGCCAGCAGCCAAGGATTCGGGGTGAACACTGAAGCTTTCTTT
d_gene: TRBD2; j_gene: TRBJ2-2; v_gene: TRBV29-1; abundance: NA; CDR3aa: CSVPSGLAYTGELFF; CDR3nt: TGCAGCGTTCCCTCCGGACTAGCATACACCGGGGAGCTGTTTTTT
d_gene: NA; j_gene: TRBJ1-2; v_gene: TRBV4-2; abundance: few; CDR3aa: CASSQEAPPDGYTF; CDR3nt: TGTGCCAGCAGCCAAGAGGCACCCCCAGATGGCTACACCTTC
d_gene: NA; j_gene: TRBJ2-1; v_gene: TRBV5-6; abundance: many; CDR3aa: CASRVKTGSSYNEQFF; CDR3nt: TGTGCCAGCAGGGTTAAGACGGGGAGCTCCTACAATGAGCAGTTCTTC
d_gene: NA; j_gene: TRBJ1-1; v_gene: TRBV29-1; abundance: few; CDR3aa: CSVEATEAFF; CDR3nt: TGCAGCGTTGAAGCCACTGAAGCTTTCTTT
d_gene: NA; j_gene: TRBJ2-3; v_gene: TRBV2; abundance: few; CDR3aa: CASSEPDFTDTQYF; CDR3nt: TGTGCCAGCAGTGAACCGGACTTCACAGATACGCAGTATTTT
d_gene: NA; j_gene: TRBJ1-2; v_gene: TRBV4-3; abundance: few; CDR3aa: CASSQDPASGYTF; CDR3nt: TGCGCCAGCAGCCAAGATCCCGCCTCTGGCTACACCTTC
d_gene: TRBD2; j_gene: TRBJ2-5; v_gene: TRBV5-4; abundance: NA; CDR3aa: CASSLGPGGQETQYF; CDR3nt: TGTGCCAGCAGCTTGGGGCCGGGGGGCCAAGAGACCCAGTACTTC
d_gene: TRBD1; j_gene: TRBJ2-7; v_gene: TRBV7-2; abundance: few; CDR3aa: CASSLSRDSEKQYF; CDR3nt: TGTGCCAGCAGCTTAAGCCGGGACAGCGAGAAGCAGTACTTC
d_gene: NA; j_gene: TRBJ1-2; v_gene: TRBV7-2; abundance: NA; CDR3aa: CASSAWRGVDYGYTF; CDR3nt: TGTGCCAGCAGCGCCTGGCGGGGGGTGGACTATGGCTACACCTTC
d_gene: NA; j_gene: TRBJ1-1; v_gene: TRBV20-1; abundance: few; CDR3aa: CSAPGDNTEAFF; CDR3nt: TGCAGTGCTCCCGGTGACAACACTGAAGCTTTCTTT
d_gene: TRBD2; j_gene: TRBJ2-5; v_gene: TRBV7-2; abundance: few; CDR3aa: CASSLGWGGETQYF; CDR3nt: TGTGCCAGCAGCTTAGGATGGGGGGGGGAGACCCAGTACTTC
d_gene: TRBD2; j_gene: TRBJ2-2; v_gene: TRBV12-3/TRBV12-4; abundance: many; CDR3aa: CASSPSGVAFF; CDR3nt: TGTGCCAGCAGTCCTAGCGGGGTGGCGTTTTTT
d_gene: NA; j_gene: TRBJ1-5; v_gene: TRBV20-1; abundance: NA; CDR3aa: CSASGGYSNQPQHF; CDR3nt: TGCAGTGCTAGTGGGGGTTATAGCAATCAGCCCCAGCATTTT
d_gene: TRBD2; j_gene: TRBJ2-7; v_gene: TRBV14; abundance: NA; CDR3aa: CASRPCTSGVSYEQYF; CDR3nt: TGTGCCAGCAGACCCTGTACTAGCGGGGTTTCCTACGAGCAGTACTTC
d_gene: NA; j_gene: TRBJ2-4; v_gene: TRBV7-2; abundance: NA; CDR3aa: CASSLVVTWGKNIQYF; CDR3nt: TGTGCCAGCAGCTTAGTCGTAACATGGGGCAAAAACATTCAGTACTTC
d_gene: NA; j_gene: TRBJ1-2; v_gene: TRBV29-1; abundance: many; CDR3aa: CSVEAGQDGYTF; CDR3nt: TGCAGCGTTGAAGCAGGGCAAGATGGCTACACCTTC
d_gene: NA; j_gene: TRBJ1-4; v_gene: TRBV7-2; abundance: NA; CDR3aa: CASSPDHKLFF; CDR3nt: TGTGCCAGCAGCCCGGACCACAAACTGTTTTTT
d_gene: TRBD1; j_gene: TRBJ2-5; v_gene: TRBV6-1; abundance: NA; CDR3aa: CASSGGTGRETQYF; CDR3nt: TGTGCCAGCAGCGGAGGGACAGGGAGGGAGACCCAGTACTTC
d_gene: NA; j_gene: TRBJ2-7; v_gene: TRBV4-3; abundance: NA; CDR3aa: CASSQDQGRGHEQYF; CDR3nt: TGCGCCAGCAGCCAAGATCAGGGTAGGGGTCACGAGCAGTACTTC
d_gene: NA; j_gene: TRBJ2-3; v_gene: TRBV7-2; abundance: many; CDR3aa: CASSQRTDTQYF; CDR3nt: TGTGCCAGCAGCCAGCGCACAGATACGCAGTATTTT
d_gene: NA; j_gene: TRBJ1-5; v_gene: TRBV6-5; abundance: few; CDR3aa: CASSYSWNKPQHF; CDR3nt: TGTGCCAGCAGTTACTCGTGGAATAAGCCCCAGCATTTT
d_gene: NA; j_gene: TRBJ1-1; v_gene: TRBV29-1; abundance: NA; CDR3aa: CSVVALHAEAFF; CDR3nt: TGCAGCGTTGTCGCCCTCCACGCTGAAGCTTTCTTT
d_gene: NA; j_gene: TRBJ2-5; v_gene: TRBV7-2; abundance: NA; CDR3aa: CASSLSAPVAIQETQYF; CDR3nt: TGTGCCAGCAGCTTAAGCGCACCAGTGGCGATCCAAGAGACCCAGTACTTC
d_gene: NA; j_gene: TRBJ2-5; v_gene: TRBV2; abundance: NA; CDR3aa: CAISPPTSQETQYF; CDR3nt: TGTGCCATCAGTCCTCCGACTAGCCAAGAGACCCAGTACTTC
d_gene: NA; j_gene: TRBJ1-2; v_gene: TRBV4-1; abundance: NA; CDR3aa: CASSQREDGLYGYTF; CDR3nt: TGCGCCAGCAGCCAAAGGGAGGACGGCCTCTATGGCTACACCTTC
d_gene: NA; j_gene: TRBJ2-3; v_gene: TRBV18; abundance: NA; CDR3aa: CASSPFWTTKDTQYF; CDR3nt: TGTGCCAGCTCACCATTCTGGACTACGAAAGATACGCAGTATTTT
d_gene: NA; j_gene: TRBJ1-5; v_gene: TRBV11-1; abundance: NA; CDR3aa: CASSLVVRGKYSNQPQHF; CDR3nt: TGTGCCAGCAGCTTAGTTGTCCGGGGAAAATATAGCAATCAGCCCCAGCATTTT
d_gene: NA; j_gene: TRBJ2-2; v_gene: TRBV7-2; abundance: NA; CDR3aa: CASSLVSTVNTGELFF; CDR3nt: TGTGCCAGCAGCTTAGTGTCCACGGTGAACACCGGGGAGCTGTTTTTT
d_gene: TRBD2; j_gene: TRBJ2-2; v_gene: TRBV28; abundance: NA; CDR3aa: CASSYGLAGGIGELFF; CDR3nt: TGTGCCAGCAGCTACGGACTAGCGGGGGGGATCGGGGAGCTGTTTTTT
d_gene: TRBD1; j_gene: TRBJ2-4; v_gene: TRBV29-1; abundance: NA; CDR3aa: CSVEDPRGTNIQYF; CDR3nt: TGCAGCGTTGAAGATCCCAGGGGGACAAACATTCAGTACTTC
d_gene: NA; j_gene: TRBJ1-5; v_gene: TRBV13; abundance: few; CDR3aa: CASSSRDDNQPQHF; CDR3nt: TGTGCCAGCAGCTCTCGGGACGACAATCAGCCCCAGCATTTT
d_gene: NA; j_gene: TRBJ2-7; v_gene: TRBV20-1; abundance: few; CDR3aa: CSARSSGYEQYF; CDR3nt: TGCAGTGCTAGGTCCAGCGGTTACGAGCAGTACTTC
d_gene: TRBD2; j_gene: TRBJ2-5; v_gene: TRBV5-1; abundance: few; CDR3aa: CASSSVSGAGQETQYF; CDR3nt: TGCGCCAGCAGCTCCGTGAGCGGGGCCGGCCAAGAGACCCAGTACTTC
d_gene: NA; j_gene: TRBJ1-1; v_gene: TRBV7-8; abundance: few; CDR3aa: CASSPPAENTEAFF; CDR3nt: TGTGCCAGCAGCCCCCCGGCGGAGAACACTGAAGCTTTCTTT
d_gene: NA; j_gene: TRBJ1-5; v_gene: TRBV12-3/TRBV12-4; abundance: NA; CDR3aa: CASSFPLQPQHF; CDR3nt: TGTGCCAGCAGTTTCCCCCTTCAGCCCCAGCATTTT
d_gene: NA; j_gene: TRBJ2-2; v_gene: TRBV15; abundance: NA; CDR3aa: CATSRGGAQITGELFF; CDR3nt: TGTGCCACCAGCAGAGGAGGGGCGCAGATCACCGGGGAGCTGTTTTTT